One and the same sample provided the 21 T cell receptor beta chains below, sequenced in a study of monozygotic twins with inflammatory bowel disease (dated by TCRdb to about 2019). The library was made by 5' RACE. TCRdb records Illumina HiSeq 2500 as the sequencer. Through TCRdb reprocessing, the reads give one entry per CDR3 protein sequence; DNA is omitted. The sample's records list more than 350,000 distinct CDR3 sequences. The biggest ten clones account for roughly 2.2% of the sample. The specimen was blood. Every receptor here comes from a human donor with ulcerative colitis or Crohn's disease, or a healthy co-twin of an affected twin (not recorded which).

The chain uses TRBV29-1 and TRBJ2-1; no DNA is available, so the TRBD2 call from TCRdb remains unchecked. Per germline, CDR1 SQVTM and CDR2 ANQGSEA. The CDR3 has 15 amino acids. The CDR3 here is CSAYPGLAGGDEQFF.

The chain links TRBV10-3 to TRBJ2-7; TCRdb lists TRBD2, though no DNA is available to test this call. CDR3 length: 12 amino acids. CDR1 and CDR2 from the germline V gene are ENHRY and SYGVKD. CDR3 sequence: CAISEAGTEEYF.

V gene TRBV28 combines with J gene TRBJ1-2. In germline, CDR1 is MDHEN, CDR2 SYDVKM. The CDR3 is 13 amino acids. The CDR3 is CASSLAGLYGYTF.

The chain employs TRBV5-1 and TRBJ2-3. The CDR3 consists of 13 residues. The germline CDR1 and CDR2 sequences are SGHRS and YFSETQ. CDR3 protein: CASRDLQSDTQYF.

V usage is TRBV18 and J usage is TRBJ2-1; no DNA is available, so the TRBD2 call from TCRdb remains unchecked. CDR3 length equals 17 residues. Germline CDR1 KGHSH, CDR2 LQKENI. The chain's CDR3 is CASSRRGSSGGYNEQFF.

The rearrangement uses TRBV5-6 and TRBJ2-5; as DNA is missing, the TRBD2 call by TCRdb cannot be tested. The CDR3 sequence is 14 residues long. CDR1 is SGHDT, CDR2 YYEEEE, per germline. This CDR3 is CASSPSAVQETQYF. Full variable domain (rest looked up from reference TRBV5-6 and TRBJ2-5): DAGVTQSPTHLIKTRGQQVTLRCSPKSGHDTVSWYQQALGQGPQFIFQYYEEEERQRGNFPDRFSGHQFPNYSSELNVNALLLGDSALYLCASSPSAVQETQYFGPGTRLLVL.

The chain carries TRBV29-1 and TRBJ1-1. Germline lookup yields CDR1 SQVTM and CDR2 ANQGSEA. This CDR3 spans 14 amino acids. The CDR3 spells CSVEARVSDTEAFF.

The CDR3 reads CAIWDPGQGAEGAFF. V is TRBV10-3 and J is TRBJ1-1; the TRBD1 assignment by TCRdb is unverifiable without DNA. The CDR3 covers 15 residues. The germline V gene has CDR1 ENHRY and CDR2 SYGVKD.

V gene TRBV12-3 or TRBV12-4 combines with J gene TRBJ2-3; TCRdb indicates TRBD2, and absent DNA this call remains unverified. The CDR3 loop spans 16 amino acids. The CDR3 here is CASSPGTSVRTDTQYF.

The chain combines TRBV6-5 with TRBJ1-2. Germline CDR1 and CDR2: MNHEY and SVGAGI. This CDR3 contains 12 residues. CDR3 residues: CASRGPNYGYTF.

The CDR3 sequence: CASSLEAKSTDTQYF. The chain links TRBV5-1 to TRBJ2-3. The germline gives CDR1 SGHRS, CDR2 YFSETQ. The CDR3 spans 15 residues.

The rearrangement joins TRBV5-1 to TRBJ2-7; without DNA, the TCRdb call of TRBD1 cannot be checked. This CDR3 contains 12 residues. CDR1 SGHRS and CDR2 YFSETQ come from the germline V gene. The CDR3 region is CAITGQVDEQYF.

The V call is TRBV3-1, the J call TRBJ2-1; TCRdb picks TRBD2, but there is no DNA to check that call. In germline, CDR1 is LGHDT, CDR2 YNNKEL (reference sequence). CDR3 size: 18 residues. The CDR3 loop reads CASSQGRLIAGRPNEQFF.

The J gene is TRBJ1-5, the V gene TRBV12-3 or TRBV12-4. The CDR3 runs to 15 residues. The CDR3 sequence: CASSLGQPSNQPQHF.

This chain's CDR3 is CASSPQAFYGYTF. The chain combines TRBV12-3 or TRBV12-4 with TRBJ1-2; the TRBD1 assignment by TCRdb is unverifiable without DNA. The CDR3 length is 13 residues.

This sequence joins TRBV2 and TRBJ1-6; without DNA, the TCRdb call of TRBD1 cannot be checked. CDR1 and CDR2 from the germline V gene are SNHLY and FYNNEI. This CDR3 is 14 amino acids long. The CDR3 loop is CASSTDTYPSPLHF.

The CDR3 protein is CASRVSPGSSFTGELFF. This chain joins TRBV12-3 or TRBV12-4 and TRBJ2-2; TCRdb lists TRBD2, though no DNA is available to test this call. This CDR3 region has 17 residues.

The rearrangement uses TRBV29-1 and TRBJ2-7. The V gene's germline CDR1 is SQVTM and CDR2 ANQGSEA. CDR3 length: 12 residues. CDR3 sequence: CSVSTASYEQYF.

V usage is TRBV9 and J usage is TRBJ2-7. CDR3 length: 14 residues. CDR1 and CDR2 from the germline V gene are SGDLS and YYNGEE. The CDR3 is CASSVEQIGYEQYF.

The rearrangement links TRBV12-3 or TRBV12-4 to TRBJ1-3; TCRdb selects TRBD1, and the lack of DNA leaves this call unchecked. The CDR3 is 13 residues long. The CDR3 here is CASTPQGGNTIYF.

CDR3 residues: CSATDSVYGYTF. The chain has TRBV20-1 and TRBJ1-2; the D call from TCRdb, TRBD1, cannot be confirmed without DNA. The CDR3 totals 12 residues. CDR1 and CDR2 (germline): DFQATT, SNEGSKA (reference sequence).